This T cell receptor (beta chain) is drawn from a study of patients and donors after allogeneic stem cell transplantation (TCRdb year 2020). The germline V gene provides CDR1 SGHVS and CDR2 FQNEAQ. V drops 4 bases and J drops 6 bases, leaving 16 bases in between. Inclusive of the bounding cysteine and phenylalanine, the CDR3 is 15 residues long. Only CDR3 DNA remains: 45 bases, in frame from the first base. Receptor libraries were prepared by RT-PCR. Sequencing was carried out with a NextSeq 550. TCRdb itself trimmed the public reads at Q25 with fastp, ran MiXCR and retained productive beta chains. When rows share a CDR3 protein, they turn into one entry using the most common DNA and genes. The sample data list hundreds of thousands of distinct CDR3 sequences, and under 20% of these were observed just once. The ten biggest clones cover just over 7% of the sample. To note about this clonotype: Its antigen is still unknown. No much larger clone exists at a distance of one base, and base qualities are not known.

The rearranged segments are TRBV7-8 and TRBJ2-1, with TRBD2 as a weak D call on 5 bases. The sequenced material came from blood, either unsorted or a sorted T cell fraction (not recorded which). The receptor's source is a human donor who was either an allogeneic HSCT recipient or a stem cell or donor lymphocyte infusion donor (not recorded which). It is not recorded whose cells these are; they may come from a transplant donor. The nucleotide sequence is given as TGTGCCAGCAGCTCAATAAGAGTCGGGGTCAATGAGCAGTTCTTC. Its translation is CASSSIRVGVNEQFF.